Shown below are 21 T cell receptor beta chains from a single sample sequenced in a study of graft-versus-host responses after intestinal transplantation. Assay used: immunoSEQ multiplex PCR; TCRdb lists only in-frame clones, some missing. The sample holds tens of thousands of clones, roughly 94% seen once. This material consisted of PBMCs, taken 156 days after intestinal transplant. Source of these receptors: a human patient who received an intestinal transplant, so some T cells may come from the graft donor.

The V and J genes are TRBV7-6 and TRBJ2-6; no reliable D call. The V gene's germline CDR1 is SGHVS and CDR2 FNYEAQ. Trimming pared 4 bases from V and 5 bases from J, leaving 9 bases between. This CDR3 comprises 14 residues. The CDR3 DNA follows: TGTGCCAGCAGCTCCAGAAATTGGGCCAACGTCCTGACTTTC. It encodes CASSSRNWANVLTF.

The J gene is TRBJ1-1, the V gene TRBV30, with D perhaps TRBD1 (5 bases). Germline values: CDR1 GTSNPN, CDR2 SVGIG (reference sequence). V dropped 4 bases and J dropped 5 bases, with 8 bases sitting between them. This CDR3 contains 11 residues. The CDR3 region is CAWNEGTEAFF. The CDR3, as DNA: TGTGCCTGGAATGAGGGGACTGAAGCTTTCTTT.

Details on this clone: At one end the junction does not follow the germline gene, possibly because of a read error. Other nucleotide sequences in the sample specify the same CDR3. The CDR3: CASSLDGQLNTEAFF. The CDR3 nucleotides read TGCGCCAGCAGCTTAGATGGTCAGTTGAACACTGAAGCTTTCTTT. The V call is TRBV13, the J call TRBJ1-1, with no clear D. This CDR3 has 15 residues. Germline loops: CDR1 PRHDT, CDR2 FYEKMQ (reference sequence).

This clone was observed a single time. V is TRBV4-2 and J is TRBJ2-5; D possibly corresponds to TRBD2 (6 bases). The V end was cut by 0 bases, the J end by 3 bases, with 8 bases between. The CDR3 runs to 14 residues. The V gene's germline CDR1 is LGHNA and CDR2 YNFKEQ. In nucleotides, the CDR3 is TGTGCCAGCAGCCAAGATGGCGGGGAAGAGACCCAGTACTTC. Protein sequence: CASSQDGGEETQYF.

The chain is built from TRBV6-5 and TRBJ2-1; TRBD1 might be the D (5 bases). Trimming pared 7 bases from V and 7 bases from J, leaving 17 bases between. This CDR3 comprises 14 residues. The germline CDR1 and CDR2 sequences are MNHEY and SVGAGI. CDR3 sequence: CASTQSGFRNEQFF. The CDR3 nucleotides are TGTGCCAGCACCCAATCAGGGTTTCGAAATGAGCAGTTCTTC.

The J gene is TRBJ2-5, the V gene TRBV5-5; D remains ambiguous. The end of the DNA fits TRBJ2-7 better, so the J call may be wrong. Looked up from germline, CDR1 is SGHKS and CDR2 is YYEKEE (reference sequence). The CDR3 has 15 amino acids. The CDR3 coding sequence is TGTGCCAGCAGCCCCAGGCCCAGATCCACCTACGAGCAGTACTTC. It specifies CASSPRPRSTYEQYF.

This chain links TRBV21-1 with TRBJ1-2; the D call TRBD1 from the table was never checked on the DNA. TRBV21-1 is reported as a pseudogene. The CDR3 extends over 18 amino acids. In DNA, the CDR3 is TGTGCCAGCAGCAAAGTTGGAACTGCGGGACAGGGGTTAGATGGCTACACCTTC. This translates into CASSKVGTAGQGLDGYTF.

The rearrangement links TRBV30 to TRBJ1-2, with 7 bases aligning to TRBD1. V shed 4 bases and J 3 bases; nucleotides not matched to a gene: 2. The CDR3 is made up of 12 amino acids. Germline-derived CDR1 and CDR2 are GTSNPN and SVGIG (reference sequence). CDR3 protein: CAWTGTDYGYTF. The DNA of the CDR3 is TGTGCCTGGACGGGGACAGACTATGGCTACACCTTC.

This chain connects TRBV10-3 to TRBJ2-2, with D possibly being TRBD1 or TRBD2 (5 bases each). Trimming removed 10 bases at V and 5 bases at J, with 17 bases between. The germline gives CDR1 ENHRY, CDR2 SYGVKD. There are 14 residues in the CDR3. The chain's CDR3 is CATHGTHTTGELFF. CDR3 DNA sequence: TGTGCCACCCATGGGACGCACACTACCGGGGAGCTGTTTTTT.

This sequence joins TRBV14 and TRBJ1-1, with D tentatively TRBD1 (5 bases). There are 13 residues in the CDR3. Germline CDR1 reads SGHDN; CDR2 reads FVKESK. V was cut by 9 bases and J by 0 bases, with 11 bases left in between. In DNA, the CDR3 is TGTGCCAGTCGACGGGGCGTGAACACTGAAGCTTTCTTT. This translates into CASRRGVNTEAFF.

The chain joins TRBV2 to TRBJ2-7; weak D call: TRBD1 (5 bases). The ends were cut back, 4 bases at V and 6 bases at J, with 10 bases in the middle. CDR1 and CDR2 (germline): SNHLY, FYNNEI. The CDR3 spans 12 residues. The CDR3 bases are TGTGCCAGCAGTGGACAGAGTGTCGAGCAGTACTTC. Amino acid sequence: CASSGQSVEQYF.

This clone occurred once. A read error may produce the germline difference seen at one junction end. The CDR3 reads CASSYWTGGLGERFF. The CDR3 nucleotides are TGTGCCAGCAGTTACTGGACGGGGGGGCTTGGTGAGCGGTTCTTC. The V gene is TRBV6-5, the J gene TRBJ2-1, with 8 nucleotides matching TRBD2. The CDR3 sequence is 15 residues long. Looked up from germline, CDR1 is MNHEY and CDR2 is SVGAGI.

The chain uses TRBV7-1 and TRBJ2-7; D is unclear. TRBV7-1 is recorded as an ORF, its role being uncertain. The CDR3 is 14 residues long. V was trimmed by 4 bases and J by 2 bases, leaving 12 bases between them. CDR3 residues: CASSLAISTYEQYF. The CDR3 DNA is TGTGCCAGCAGCTTAGCAATCTCCACCTACGAGCAGTACTTC.

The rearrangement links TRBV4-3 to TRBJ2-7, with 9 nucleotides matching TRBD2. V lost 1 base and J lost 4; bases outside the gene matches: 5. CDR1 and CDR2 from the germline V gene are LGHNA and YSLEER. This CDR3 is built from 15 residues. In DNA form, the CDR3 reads TGCGCCAGCAGCCAAGCTGAGACTAGCGGTTACGAGCAGTACTTC. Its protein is CASSQAETSGYEQYF.

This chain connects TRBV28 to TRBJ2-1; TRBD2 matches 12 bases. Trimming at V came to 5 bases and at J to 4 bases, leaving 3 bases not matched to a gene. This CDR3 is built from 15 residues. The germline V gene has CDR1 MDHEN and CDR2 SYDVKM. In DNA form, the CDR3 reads TGTGCCAGCAGTCCGGGACTAGCGGGTTACAATGAGCAGTTCTTC. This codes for CASSPGLAGYNEQFF.

The CDR3 DNA reads as TGTGCCAGCAGCGAAGGTCTATTCACAGATACGCAGTATTTT. Translated: CASSEGLFTDTQYF. The rearrangement joins TRBV7-9 to TRBJ2-3; no clear D gene. This CDR3 contains 14 residues. Trimming cost V 5 bases and J 2 bases, with 11 bases left between them. Germline V gives CDR1 SEHNR, CDR2 FQNEAQ (reference sequence).

The CDR3 here is CASSLPQGATGELFF. CDR3 in DNA: TGCGCCAGCAGCTTGCCCCAGGGGGCCACCGGGGAGCTGTTTTTT. This chain joins TRBV5-1 and TRBJ2-2; TRBD1 aligns across 8 bases. Trimming at V came to 1 base and at J to 4 bases, leaving 3 bases not matched to a gene. CDR1 and CDR2 (germline): SGHRS, YFSETQ. The CDR3 consists of 15 residues. The entire variable domain, with the rest obtained from reference TRBV5-1 and TRBJ2-2, is as follows: KAGVTQTPRYLIKTRGQQVTLSCSPISGHRSVSWYQQTPGQGLQFLFEYFSETQRNKGNFPGRFSGRQFSNSRSEMNVSTLELGDSALYLCASSLPQGATGELFFGEGSRLTVL.

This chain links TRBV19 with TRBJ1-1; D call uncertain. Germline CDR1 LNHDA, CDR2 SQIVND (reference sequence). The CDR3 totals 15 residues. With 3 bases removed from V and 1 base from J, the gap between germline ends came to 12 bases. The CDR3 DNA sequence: TGTGCCAGTAGTATTACGGGATTGGGGAACACTGAAGCTTTCTTT. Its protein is CASSITGLGNTEAFF.

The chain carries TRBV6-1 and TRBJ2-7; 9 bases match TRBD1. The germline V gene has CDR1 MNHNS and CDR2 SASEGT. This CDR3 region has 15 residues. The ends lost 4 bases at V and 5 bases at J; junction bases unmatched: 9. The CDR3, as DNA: TGTGCCAGCAGTGCTACAGGGGGCCAAGCCAACGAGCAGTACTTC. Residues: CASSATGGQANEQYF.

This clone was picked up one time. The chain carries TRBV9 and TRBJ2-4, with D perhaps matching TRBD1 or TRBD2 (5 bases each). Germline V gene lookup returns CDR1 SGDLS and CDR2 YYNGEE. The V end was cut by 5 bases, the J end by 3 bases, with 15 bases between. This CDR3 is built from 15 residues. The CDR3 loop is CASSPGIGGKNIQYF. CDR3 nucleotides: TGTGCCAGCAGTCCCGGGATTGGGGGCAAAAACATTCAGTACTTC.

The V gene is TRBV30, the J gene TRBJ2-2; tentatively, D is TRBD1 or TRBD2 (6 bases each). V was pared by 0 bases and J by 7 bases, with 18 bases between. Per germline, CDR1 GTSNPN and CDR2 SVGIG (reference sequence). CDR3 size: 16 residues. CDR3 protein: CAWSVSLRGGDGELFF. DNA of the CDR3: TGTGCCTGGAGTGTATCGCTCAGGGGAGGCGACGGGGAGCTGTTTTTT. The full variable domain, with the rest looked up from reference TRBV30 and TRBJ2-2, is SQTIHQWPATLVQPVGSPLSLECTVEGTSNPNLYWYRQAAGRGLQLLFYSVGIGQISSEVPQNLSASRPQDRQFILSSKKLLLSDSGFYLCAWSVSLRGGDGELFFGEGSRLTVL.